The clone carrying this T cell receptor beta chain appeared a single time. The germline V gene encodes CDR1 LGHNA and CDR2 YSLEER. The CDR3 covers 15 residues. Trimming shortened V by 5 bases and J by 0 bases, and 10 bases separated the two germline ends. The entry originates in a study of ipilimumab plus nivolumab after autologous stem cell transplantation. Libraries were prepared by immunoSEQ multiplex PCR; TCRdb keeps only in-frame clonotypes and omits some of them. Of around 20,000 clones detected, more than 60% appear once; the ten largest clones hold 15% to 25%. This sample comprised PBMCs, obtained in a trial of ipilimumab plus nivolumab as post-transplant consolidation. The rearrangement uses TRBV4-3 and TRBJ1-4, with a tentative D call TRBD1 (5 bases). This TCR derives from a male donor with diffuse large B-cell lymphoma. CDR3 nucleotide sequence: TGCGCCAGCAGCTACTCGGGGGCAACTAATGAAAAACTGTTTTTT. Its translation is CASSYSGATNEKLFF.